This entry is about one TCR beta chain. Its target is not known. This sample stems from a study of early T cells in non-severe SARS-CoV-2 infection. The wider study: Sequencing used unsorted whole-blood bulk RNA, so chains lack pairing. Study-level results: Lookups in VDJdb leaned toward anti-spike CD8 responses and missed private and CD4 specificities.

Each cDNA molecule carried a unique molecular identifier. TCRdb processed the 5' RACE reads anew with MiXCR; each CDR3 protein has one entry. This repertoire shows some 90,000 distinct CDR3 sequences, about 15% found once; its top ten account for approximately 6%. V was clipped by 7 bases and J by 6 bases, with 16 bases between them. This CDR3 has 12 amino acids. Germline CDR1 SQVTM, CDR2 ANQGSEA. Specimen: whole blood. This clonotype was obtained from an adult who was a healthcare worker with PCR-confirmed SARS-CoV-2 infection or an uninfected control (not recorded which). The chain has TRBV29-1 and TRBJ2-7; D may match TRBD1 or TRBD2 (5 bases each). CDR3 sequence reads: CSGGTGGGEQYF. The CDR3 bases are TGCAGCGGGGGGACCGGAGGAGGCGAGCAGTACTTC.